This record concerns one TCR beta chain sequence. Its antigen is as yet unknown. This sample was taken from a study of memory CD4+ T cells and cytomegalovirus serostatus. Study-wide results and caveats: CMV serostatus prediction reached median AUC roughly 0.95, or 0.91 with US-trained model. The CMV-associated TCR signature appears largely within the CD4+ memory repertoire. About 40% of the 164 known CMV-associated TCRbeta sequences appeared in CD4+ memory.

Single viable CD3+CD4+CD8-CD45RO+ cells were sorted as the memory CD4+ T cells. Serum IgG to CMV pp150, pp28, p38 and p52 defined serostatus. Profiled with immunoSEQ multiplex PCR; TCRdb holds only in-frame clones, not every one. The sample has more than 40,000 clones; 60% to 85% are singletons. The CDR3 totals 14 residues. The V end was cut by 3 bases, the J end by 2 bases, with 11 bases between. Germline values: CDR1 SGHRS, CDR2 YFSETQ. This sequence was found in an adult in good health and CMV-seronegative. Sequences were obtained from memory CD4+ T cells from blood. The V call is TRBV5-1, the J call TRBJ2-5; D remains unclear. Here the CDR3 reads CASSSNSVQETQYF. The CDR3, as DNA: TGCGCCAGCAGCTCGAACAGTGTTCAAGAGACCCAGTACTTC.